This TCR beta chain was documented in a study of T cells after yellow fever vaccination. Template switching by 5'RACE produced TCR cDNA, adding a universal primer site and UMIs. TCRdb passed the 5' RACE reads through MiXCR, listing each CDR3 protein once. The sample has under 200,000 distinct CDR3 sequences, about 7% seen once. Germline V gene sequence: CDR1 SGHAT, CDR2 FQNNGV. This CDR3 region has 14 residues. V lost 0 bases to trimming and J lost 6 bases, with 9 bases between them. This clonotype was seen at least ten times. Its specificity is not known. Study-wide results and caveats: The secondary response was weaker but peaked faster, day 5 versus 15. From the bulk population, abundant clonotypes could contaminate and appear within FACS-sorted repertoires. A large majority of primary-vaccination clones showed up again after the booster (approximately 95% CD4, around 85% CD8).

The rearrangement links TRBV11-2 to TRBJ1-5; possibly TRBD1 for D (6 bases). The clonotype comes from a man younger than 30 who received the YFV17D yellow fever vaccine. The source was CD4+ T cells sorted from PBMCs, collected 5 days after the first yellow fever vaccination. CDR3 in DNA: TGTGCCAGCAGCTTAGACAGGGGCGGTCAGCCCCAGCATTTT. Its translation is CASSLDRGGQPQHF.